This paragraph covers one T cell receptor (beta chain) sequence. Its binding antigen is unknown. Base qualities were left out, and no much larger clone turns up one base away. TCRdb names Illumina HiSeq 2000 as the instrument used. Multiplex PCR amplification was used to build the TCR beta chain libraries. The amplified TCR beta chain products were analyzed by high-throughput sequencing. TCRdb applied fastp at Q25 and MiXCR to the public reads, then kept only in-frame beta chains. Duplicate CDR3 protein sequences are folded into a single record with the most common DNA and genes. This sample is represented by 180,000 or so distinct CDR3 sequences; around a third of them were singletons. Together, the top ten hold around 4% of the sample. This specimen comes from a study of breast tumors, draining lymph nodes, adjacent tissues (dated by TCRdb to 2016 to 2018). Context from the whole study: Breast cancer patients provided tumor, adjacent nontumor tissue and axillary lymph nodes, and the study compared the TCR beta repertoires across these three sources. In human breast cancer, the study set out to assess how tumor, surrounding tissue and draining lymph node repertoires relate to one another and whether T cells might be exchanged between them.

Points the paper makes about the study in general: A scenario in which most tumor T cells derive from the lymph node and then expand within tumor tissue was judged to be consistent with the data. Tumor and nontumor tissue repertoires were significantly more similar in luminal-like than in basal-like breast cancer. The study presented the conclusion that tumor T cells originate in lymph nodes as consistent with a hypothesis, not as something directly demonstrated. Tumor T-cell repertoires showed less diversity than lymph node repertoires and more diversity than nontumor tissue repertoires, and tumor T-cell repertoires showed preferential V and J gene usage.

The axillary draining lymph nodes of breast cancer patients were the source of the lymph node samples. V is shortened by 0 bases, J by 7 bases, and the region joining them spans 10 bases. CDR1 and CDR2 are drawn from the germline V gene: SGDLS, YYNGEE. Its CDR3 holds 14 amino acids, cysteine through phenylalanine. Left in the record is the CDR3 DNA by itself, 42 bases read in frame from the first base. The source of this sequence is a female donor with breast cancer. Some clones in this sample may be carry-over from other donors' samples. The chain was built from TRBV9 and TRBJ2-2; the D gene assignment is ambiguous. What was sequenced was axillary lymph node tissue. The CDR3 here reads CASSVGVEIGELFF. The DNA sequence is as follows: TGTGCCAGCAGCGTAGGCGTCGAGATCGGGGAGCTGTTTTTT.